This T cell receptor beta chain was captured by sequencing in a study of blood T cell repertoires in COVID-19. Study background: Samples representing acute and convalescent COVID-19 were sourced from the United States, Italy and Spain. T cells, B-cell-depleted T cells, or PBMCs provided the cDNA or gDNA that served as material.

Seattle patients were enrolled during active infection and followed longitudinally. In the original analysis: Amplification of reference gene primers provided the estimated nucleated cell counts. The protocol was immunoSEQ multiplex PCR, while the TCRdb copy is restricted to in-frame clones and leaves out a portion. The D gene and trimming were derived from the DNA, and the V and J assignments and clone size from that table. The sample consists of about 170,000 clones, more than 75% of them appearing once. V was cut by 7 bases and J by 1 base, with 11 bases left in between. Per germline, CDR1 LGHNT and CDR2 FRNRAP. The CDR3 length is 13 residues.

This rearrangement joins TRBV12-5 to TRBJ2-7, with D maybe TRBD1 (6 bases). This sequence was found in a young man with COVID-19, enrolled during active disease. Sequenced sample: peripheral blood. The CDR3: CASAPTGSYEQYF. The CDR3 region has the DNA TGTGCTAGTGCCCCGACAGGTTCCTACGAGCAGTACTTC. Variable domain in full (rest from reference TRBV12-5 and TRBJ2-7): DARVTQTPRHKVTEMGQEVTMRCQPILGHNTVFWYRQTMMQGLELLAYFRNRAPLDDSGMPKDRFSAEMPDATLATLKIQPSEPRDSAVYFCASAPTGSYEQYFGPGTRLTVT.